This T cell receptor (beta chain) was observed in a study of T cell responses to AZD1222 COVID-19 vaccine. Germline V lookup: CDR1 GTSNPN, CDR2 SVGIG (reference sequence). Trimming took off 5 bases at V and 2 bases at J, with 11 bases between the two ends. This CDR3 spans 13 amino acids. Pooling was applied to second doses at about 4 or about 12 weeks. Concerning this clone itself: Its cognate antigen is unknown.

Repertoires were generated with immunoSEQ multiplex PCR, while TCRdb's copy carries only in-frame clones and drops some. This sample has about 120,000 clones, with roughly 84% found just once. Study-wide points: None of the repertoires were sampled until the peak T cell response had passed.

This TCR derives from an adult who received the AZD1222 COVID-19 vaccine. V usage is TRBV30 and J usage is TRBJ2-3; D may match TRBD1 or TRBD2 (6 bases each). The sample in question was peripheral blood, obtained 28 days after the second AZD1222 dose. For the CDR3, the DNA is TGTGCCTGGGGAAGGGGGGCCACAGATACGCAGTATTTT. Amino acid sequence: CAWGRGATDTQYF.